This TCR beta chain is drawn from a study of blood T cell repertoires in COVID-19. Study background: In each case, the material was cDNA or gDNA derived from T cells, B-cell-depleted T cells, or PBMCs.

This CDR3 is built from 16 residues. V was trimmed by 4 bases and J by 7 bases, leaving 21 bases between them. TCRdb's copy holds only in-frame clones and misses some; the assay was immunoSEQ multiplex PCR. Here the sample spans about 300,000 clones, about four fifths being singletons. The chain recombines TRBV5-7 with TRBJ1-3, with D possibly TRBD1 on 6 matching bases. TRBV5-7 is marked as an open reading frame, function uncertain. The receptor's source is a woman aged 50 to 65 with acute or convalescent COVID-19. The specimen sequenced was peripheral blood. The CDR3 DNA reads as TGTGCCAGCAGCCCCACCGACTGGGGGCCGGTGAACACCATATATTTT. It encodes CASSPTDWGPVNTIYF.